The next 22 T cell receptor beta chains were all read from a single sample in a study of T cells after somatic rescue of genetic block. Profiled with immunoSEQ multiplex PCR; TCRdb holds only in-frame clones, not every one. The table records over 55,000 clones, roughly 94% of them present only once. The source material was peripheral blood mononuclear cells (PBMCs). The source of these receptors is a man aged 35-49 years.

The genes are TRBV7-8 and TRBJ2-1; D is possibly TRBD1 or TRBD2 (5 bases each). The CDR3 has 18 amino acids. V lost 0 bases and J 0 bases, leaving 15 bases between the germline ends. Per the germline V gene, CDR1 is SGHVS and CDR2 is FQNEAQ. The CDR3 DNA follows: TGTGCCAGCAGCTTAGCTACTCGAGGGGTGCTCTCCTACAATGAGCAGTTCTTC. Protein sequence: CASSLATRGVLSYNEQFF.

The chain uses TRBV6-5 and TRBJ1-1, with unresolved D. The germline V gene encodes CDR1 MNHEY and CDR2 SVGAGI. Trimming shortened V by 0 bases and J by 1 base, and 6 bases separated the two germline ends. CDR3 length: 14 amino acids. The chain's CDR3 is CASSYSVENTEAFF. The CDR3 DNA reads TGTGCCAGCAGTTACTCAGTGGAGAACACTGAAGCTTTCTTT.

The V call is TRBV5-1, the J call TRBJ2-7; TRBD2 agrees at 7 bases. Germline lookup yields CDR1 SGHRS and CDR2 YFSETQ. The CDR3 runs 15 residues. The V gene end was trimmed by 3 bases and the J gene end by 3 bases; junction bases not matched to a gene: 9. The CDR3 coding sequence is TGCGCCAGCAGCTCTTGGGGAAGCGGGAACTACGAGCAGTACTTC. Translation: CASSSWGSGNYEQYF.

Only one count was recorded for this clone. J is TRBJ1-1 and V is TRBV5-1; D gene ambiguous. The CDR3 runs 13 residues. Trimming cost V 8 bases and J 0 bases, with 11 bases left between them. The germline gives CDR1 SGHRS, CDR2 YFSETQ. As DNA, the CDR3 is TGCGCCAGTGGTGATAGGCTGAACACTGAAGCTTTCTTT. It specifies CASGDRLNTEAFF.

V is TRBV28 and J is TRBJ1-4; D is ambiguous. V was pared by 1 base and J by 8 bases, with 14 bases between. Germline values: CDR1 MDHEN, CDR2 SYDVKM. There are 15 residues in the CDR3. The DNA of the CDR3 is TGTGCCAGCAGTTTATTCGGGGAGATCGGAGAAAAACTGTTTTTT. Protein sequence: CASSLFGEIGEKLFF.

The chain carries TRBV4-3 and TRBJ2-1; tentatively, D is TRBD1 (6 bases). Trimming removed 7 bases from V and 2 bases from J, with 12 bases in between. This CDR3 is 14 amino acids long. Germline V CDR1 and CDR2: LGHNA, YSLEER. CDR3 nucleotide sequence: TGCGCCAGCACCCAGGGGCCCGCCTACAATGAGCAGTTCTTC. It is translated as CASTQGPAYNEQFF.

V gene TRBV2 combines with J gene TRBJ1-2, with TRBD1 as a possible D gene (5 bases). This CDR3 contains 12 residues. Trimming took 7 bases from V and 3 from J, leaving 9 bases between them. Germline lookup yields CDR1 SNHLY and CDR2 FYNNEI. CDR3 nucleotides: TGTGCCAGCAATCAGGGTTACTATGGCTACACCTTC. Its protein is CASNQGYYGYTF.

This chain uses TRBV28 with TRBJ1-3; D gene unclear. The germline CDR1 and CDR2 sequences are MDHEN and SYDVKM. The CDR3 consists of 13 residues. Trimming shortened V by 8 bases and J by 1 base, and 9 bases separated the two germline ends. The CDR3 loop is CASVTTSGNTIYF. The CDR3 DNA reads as TGTGCCAGCGTTACTACGTCTGGAAACACCATATATTTT.

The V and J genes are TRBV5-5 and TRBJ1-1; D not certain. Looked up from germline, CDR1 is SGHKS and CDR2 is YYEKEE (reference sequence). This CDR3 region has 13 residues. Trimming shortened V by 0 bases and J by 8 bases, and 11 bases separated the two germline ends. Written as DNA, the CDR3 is TGTGCCAGCAGCTTGGTCGGCAGATCAGAAGCTTTCTTT. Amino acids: CASSLVGRSEAFF.

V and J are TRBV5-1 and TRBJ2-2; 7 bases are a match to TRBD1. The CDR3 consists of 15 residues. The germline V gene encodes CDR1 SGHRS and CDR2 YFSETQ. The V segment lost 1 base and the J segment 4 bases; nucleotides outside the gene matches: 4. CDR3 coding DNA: TGCGCCAGCAGCTTGCGACAGGGATCCACCGGGGAGCTGTTTTTT. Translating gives CASSLRQGSTGELFF.

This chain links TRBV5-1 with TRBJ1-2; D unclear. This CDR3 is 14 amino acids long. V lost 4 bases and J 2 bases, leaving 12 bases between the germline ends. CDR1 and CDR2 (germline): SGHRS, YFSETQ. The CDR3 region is CASSMDGRNYGYTF. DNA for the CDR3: TGCGCCAGCAGCATGGACGGACGAAACTATGGCTACACCTTC.

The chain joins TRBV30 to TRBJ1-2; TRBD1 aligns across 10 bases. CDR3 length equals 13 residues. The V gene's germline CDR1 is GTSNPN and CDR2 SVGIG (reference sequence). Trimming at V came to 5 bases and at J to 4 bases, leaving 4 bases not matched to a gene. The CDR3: CAWGTGDLYGYTF. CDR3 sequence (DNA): TGTGCCTGGGGGACAGGGGACCTCTATGGCTACACCTTC.

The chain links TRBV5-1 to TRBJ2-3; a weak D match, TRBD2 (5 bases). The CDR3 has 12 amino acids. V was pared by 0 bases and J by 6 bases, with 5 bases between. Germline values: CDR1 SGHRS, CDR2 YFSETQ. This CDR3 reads CASSLGGDTQYF. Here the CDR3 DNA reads TGCGCCAGCAGCTTGGGCGGGGATACGCAGTATTTT. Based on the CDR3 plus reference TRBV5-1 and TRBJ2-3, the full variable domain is KAGVTQTPRYLIKTRGQQVTLSCSPISGHRSVSWYQQTPGQGLQFLFEYFSETQRNKGNFPGRFSGRQFSNSRSEMNVSTLELGDSALYLCASSLGGDTQYFGPGTRLTVL.

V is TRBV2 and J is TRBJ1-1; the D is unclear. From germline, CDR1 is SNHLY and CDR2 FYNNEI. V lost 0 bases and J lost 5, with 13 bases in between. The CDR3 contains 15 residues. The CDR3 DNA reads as TGTGCCAGCAGTGAAGCTGGGATTAAGGCTACTGAAGCTTTCTTT. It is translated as CASSEAGIKATEAFF.

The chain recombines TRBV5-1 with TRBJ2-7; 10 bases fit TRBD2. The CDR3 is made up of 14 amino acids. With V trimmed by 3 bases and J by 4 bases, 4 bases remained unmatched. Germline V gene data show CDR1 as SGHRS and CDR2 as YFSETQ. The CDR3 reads CASSYTSGAYEQYF. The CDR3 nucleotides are TGCGCCAGCAGCTACACTAGCGGGGCATACGAGCAGTACTTC. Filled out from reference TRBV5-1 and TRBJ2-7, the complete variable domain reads KAGVTQTPRYLIKTRGQQVTLSCSPISGHRSVSWYQQTPGQGLQFLFEYFSETQRNKGNFPGRFSGRQFSNSRSEMNVSTLELGDSALYLCASSYTSGAYEQYFGPGTRLTVT.

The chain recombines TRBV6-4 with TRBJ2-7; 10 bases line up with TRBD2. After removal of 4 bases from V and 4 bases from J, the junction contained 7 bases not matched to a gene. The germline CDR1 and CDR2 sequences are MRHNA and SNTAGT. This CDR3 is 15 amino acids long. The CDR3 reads CASSVSSGSRYEQYF. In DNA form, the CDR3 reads TGTGCCAGCAGTGTATCTAGCGGGAGTAGGTACGAGCAGTACTTC.

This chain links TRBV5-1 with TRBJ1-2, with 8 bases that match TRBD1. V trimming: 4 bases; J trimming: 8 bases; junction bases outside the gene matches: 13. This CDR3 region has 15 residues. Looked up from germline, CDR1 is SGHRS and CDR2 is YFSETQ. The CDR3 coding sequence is TGCGCCAGCAGCCCCGAGGACAGGGCCGGTGTCGGCTACACCTTC. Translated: CASSPEDRAGVGYTF. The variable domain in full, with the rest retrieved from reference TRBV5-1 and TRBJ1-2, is KAGVTQTPRYLIKTRGQQVTLSCSPISGHRSVSWYQQTPGQGLQFLFEYFSETQRNKGNFPGRFSGRQFSNSRSEMNVSTLELGDSALYLCASSPEDRAGVGYTFGSGTRLTVV.

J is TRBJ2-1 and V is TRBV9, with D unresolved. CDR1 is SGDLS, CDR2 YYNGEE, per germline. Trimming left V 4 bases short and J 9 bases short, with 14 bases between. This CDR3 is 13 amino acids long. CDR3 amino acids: CASSSTLVTEQFF. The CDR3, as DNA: TGTGCCAGCAGCTCAACTCTAGTTACTGAGCAGTTCTTC. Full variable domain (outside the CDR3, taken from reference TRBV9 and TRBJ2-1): DSGVTQTPKHLITATGQRVTLRCSPRSGDLSVYWYQQSLDQGLQFLIQYYNGEERAKGNILERFSAQQFPDLHSELNLSSLELGDSALYFCASSSTLVTEQFFGPGTRLTVL.

The CDR3 protein is CASSLGGGLAYEQYF. The CDR3 bases are TGTGCCAGCAGTTTGGGCGGGGGACTAGCCTACGAGCAGTACTTC. The J gene is TRBJ2-7, the V gene TRBV28; 8 nucleotides align to TRBD2. CDR1 and CDR2 (germline): MDHEN, SYDVKM. With 3 bases clipped from V and 2 bases from J, the junction kept 6 bases outside the gene matches. The CDR3 is made up of 15 amino acids.

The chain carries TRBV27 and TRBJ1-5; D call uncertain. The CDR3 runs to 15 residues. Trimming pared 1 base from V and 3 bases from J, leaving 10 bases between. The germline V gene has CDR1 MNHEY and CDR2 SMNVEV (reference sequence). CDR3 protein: CASSLFRDSNQPQHF. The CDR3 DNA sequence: TGTGCCAGCAGTTTATTTAGGGATTCCAATCAGCCCCAGCATTTT.

The chain's CDR3 is CASSTRRDKILNTEAFF. CDR3 bases: TGTGCCAGCAGCACCCGGAGGGACAAAATCTTGAACACTGAAGCTTTCTTT. The chain joins TRBV7-8 to TRBJ1-1; the D gene is possibly TRBD1 (6 bases). Trimming removed 5 bases from V and 0 bases from J, with 19 bases in between. Per germline, CDR1 SGHVS and CDR2 FQNEAQ. This CDR3 contains 17 residues. The entire variable domain, with the rest obtained from reference TRBV7-8 and TRBJ1-1, is as follows: GAGVSQSPRYKVAKRGQDVALRCDPISGHVSLFWYQQALGQGPEFLTYFQNEAQLDKSGLPSDRFFAERPEGSVSTLKIQRTQQEDSAVYLCASSTRRDKILNTEAFFGQGTRLTVV.

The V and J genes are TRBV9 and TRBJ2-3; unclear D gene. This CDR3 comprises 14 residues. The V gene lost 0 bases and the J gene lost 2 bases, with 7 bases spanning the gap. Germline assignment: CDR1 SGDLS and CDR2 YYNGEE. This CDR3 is CASSVVANTDTQYF. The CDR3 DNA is TGTGCCAGCAGCGTAGTAGCCAACACAGATACGCAGTATTTT.